This TCR beta chain was documented in a study of human T cells and chemical hapten exposure (dated by TCRdb to the early 2020s). Study-level background: Libraries were pooled for sequencing, and per-sample TCR yields varied mainly because of small differences in library volumes within the pool. The study tracked peripheral blood TCR repertoire changes in vivo during primary and secondary sensitization to the hapten diphenylcyclopropenone (DPC) in alopecia patients. For every blood RNA sample, sequencing covered both the TCR alpha and TCR beta chains. General findings and caveats noted by the study authors: Repeated subsampling changed both the strength of the expansion versus patch-test correlation and the threshold at which that correlation became significant. DPC sensitization did not change how many TCRs were above 1 in 1000 frequency, and no evidence was found of alterations in global repertoire structure.

Library generation was performed with 5' RACE. The instrument given in TCRdb is Illumina MiSeq. During library preparation, unique molecular identifiers were attached to individual cDNA molecules so that TCRs could be counted in a quantitative, reproducible way. The source study handled its data this way. A median of roughly 100,000 TCRs per sample was observed, with a range of about 20,000 to 690,600. V, J and CDR3 annotation of the TCR reads was carried out using the Decombinator software suite. For the PS versus PT1 abundance plots, all samples were subsampled to the same number of TCRs (28,000). Expanded TCRs were defined as absent before sensitization and observed at least eight times at the 2-week time point. TCRdb handled the public reads itself, with Q25 trimming in fastp and clone calling in MiXCR, and kept productive beta chains. Rows with one shared CDR3 protein collapse into an entry with the most common genes and DNA. TCRdb's processing, not the authors' own work, is the source of the V and J calls. The sample profile shows approximately 80,000 distinct CDR3 sequences; 15% to 20% of them were found once. The leading ten clones occupy under 7.5% of the sample.

Concerning this clonotype itself: This clone's antigen is unknown. Within one base of it there is no much larger clone, and no base qualities were kept.

Total RNA was extracted from unfractionated whole blood that had been collected in Tempus Blood RNA tubes. Roughly 5 healthy volunteers acted as controls for TCR sequencing and had blood drawn at day 0, 2 weeks and 6 weeks. The CDR3 spans 14 residues, from the cysteine through the phenylalanine. The only DNA kept is the CDR3, 42 bases in frame from the first base. Relative to germline, V is 7 bases shorter and J is 0 bases shorter, with 14 bases between their ends. The germline V gene sets CDR1 to SQVTM and CDR2 to ANQGSEA. Recombination connected TRBV29-1 to TRBJ2-3, with no D gene named confidently. The clonotype originates from a female donor in good health. The CDR3 loop reads CSAQPGDSTDTQYF. The DNA sequence is given as TGCAGCGCTCAACCTGGGGATAGCACAGATACGCAGTATTTT.